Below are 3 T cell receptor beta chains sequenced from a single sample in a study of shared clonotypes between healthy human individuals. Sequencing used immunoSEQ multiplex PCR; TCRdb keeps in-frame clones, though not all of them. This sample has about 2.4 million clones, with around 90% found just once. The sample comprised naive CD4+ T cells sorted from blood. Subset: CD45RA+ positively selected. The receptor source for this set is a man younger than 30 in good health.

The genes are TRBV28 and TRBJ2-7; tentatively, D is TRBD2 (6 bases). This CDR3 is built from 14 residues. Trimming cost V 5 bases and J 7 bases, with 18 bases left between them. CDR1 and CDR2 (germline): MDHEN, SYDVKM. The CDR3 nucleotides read TGTGCCAGCAGTCCCGGCGGGGTGGCGGATGAGCAGTACTTC. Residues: CASSPGGVADEQYF.

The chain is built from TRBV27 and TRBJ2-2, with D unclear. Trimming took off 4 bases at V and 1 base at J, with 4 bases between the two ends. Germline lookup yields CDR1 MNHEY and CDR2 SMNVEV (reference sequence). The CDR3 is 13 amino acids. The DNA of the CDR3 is TGTGCCAGCAGTTGGAGGAACACCGGGGAGCTGTTTTTT. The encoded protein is CASSWRNTGELFF.

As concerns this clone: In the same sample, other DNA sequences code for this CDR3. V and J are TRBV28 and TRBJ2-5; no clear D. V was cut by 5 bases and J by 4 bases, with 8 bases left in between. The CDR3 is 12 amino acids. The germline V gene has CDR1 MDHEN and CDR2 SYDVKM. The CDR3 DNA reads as TGTGCCAGCAGTCCTCCAGGAGAGACCCAGTACTTC. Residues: CASSPPGETQYF.